These 32 T cell receptor beta chains were sequenced from one sample in a study of identical twins. Each CDR3 protein is one row after TCRdb ran MiXCR on the 5' RACE reads. The sample contains 350,000 to 500,000 distinct CDR3 sequences, approximately 17% of which appear only once. Sequenced sample: naive T cells sorted from blood. These receptors were obtained from a man aged 50-60 years in good health.

J is TRBJ1-3 and V is TRBV25-1, with D perhaps TRBD1 (6 bases). Germline CDR1 and CDR2: MGHDK and SYGVNS. V lost 6 bases and J 0 bases, leaving 18 bases between the germline ends. This CDR3 has 17 residues. DNA for the CDR3: TGTGCCAGCAGAGGCAGGGGCCGGAGAAGCTCTGGAAACACCATATATTTT. Protein product: CASRGRGRRSSGNTIYF. Using reference TRBV25-1 and TRBJ1-3 for the parts outside the CDR3, the full variable domain is EADIYQTPRYLVIGTGKKITLECSQTMGHDKMYWYQQDPGMELHLIHYSYGVNSTEKGDLSSESTVSRIRTEHFPLTLESARPSHTSQYLCASRGRGRRSSGNTIYFGEGSWLTVV.

The V call is TRBV4-3, the J call TRBJ1-2; weak D call: TRBD1 (5 bases). The V gene's germline CDR1 is LGHNA and CDR2 YSLEER. Trimming left V 0 bases short and J 2 bases short, with 13 bases between. The CDR3 spans 16 residues. In DNA form, the CDR3 reads TGCGCCAGCAGCCAAGATGTTGGGGGACCAAACTATGGCTACACCTTC. The encoded protein is CASSQDVGGPNYGYTF.

V gene TRBV20-1 combines with J gene TRBJ2-3, with D possibly TRBD1 on 8 matching bases. The length of the CDR3 is 15 residues. Looked up from germline, CDR1 is DFQATT and CDR2 is SNEGSKA (reference sequence). The V gene lost 5 bases and the J gene lost 4 bases, with 19 bases spanning the gap. In DNA, the CDR3 is TGCAGTGCTTCTACCACAGGGGGGGTAGCAGATACGCAGTATTTT. Residues: CSASTTGGVADTQYF.

This chain connects TRBV7-4 to TRBJ2-3; 13 bases fit TRBD2. The J segment lost 6 bases and the V segment lost 5 bases, leaving 11 bases of the junction unmatched. The germline V gene has CDR1 SGHVT and CDR2 SQSDAQ. CDR3 length: 17 amino acids. The CDR3 is CASSRQRTSGGPDTQYF. CDR3 bases: TGTGCCAGCAGCCGTCAACGGACTAGCGGGGGCCCGGATACGCAGTATTTT.

The rearrangement uses TRBV7-2 and TRBJ2-5; 7 bases are a match to TRBD2. The CDR3 spans 15 residues. In germline, CDR1 is SGHTA, CDR2 FQGNSA. Trimming took 1 base from V and 2 from J; bases not matched to a gene: 4. In DNA form, the CDR3 reads TGTGCCAGCAGCTTAGTGGCTAGCGGTCAAGAGACCCAGTACTTC. This sequence encodes CASSLVASGQETQYF. Full variable domain (rest looked up from reference TRBV7-2 and TRBJ2-5): GAGVSQSPSNKVTEKGKDVELRCDPISGHTALYWYRQSLGQGLEFLIYFQGNSAPDKSGLPSDRFSAERTGGSVSTLTIQRTQQEDSAVYLCASSLVASGQETQYFGPGTRLLVL.

This rearrangement joins TRBV20-1 to TRBJ2-3; D ambiguous. Looked up from germline, CDR1 is DFQATT and CDR2 is SNEGSKA (reference sequence). V lost 1 base and J lost 2, with 13 bases in between. This CDR3 contains 15 residues. CDR3 DNA: TGCAGTGCTAGAGGGGATCCCGCCTACACAGATACGCAGTATTTT. This sequence encodes CSARGDPAYTDTQYF.

The rearrangement joins TRBV10-3 to TRBJ2-7; 12 bases match TRBD2. Looked up from germline, CDR1 is ENHRY and CDR2 is SYGVKD. V lost 6 bases and J lost 6; bases outside the gene matches: 6. The CDR3 has 14 amino acids. In DNA form, the CDR3 reads TGTGCCATCAGGGAGACTAGCGGGAGAATCGAGCAGTACTTC. Amino acids: CAIRETSGRIEQYF.

This chain joins TRBV7-3 and TRBJ2-1, with D possibly being TRBD1 (6 bases). The CDR3 sequence is 14 residues long. Germline V CDR1 and CDR2: SGHTA, FQGTGA. The V and J ends lost 0 bases and 6 bases respectively, with 9 bases between them. As DNA, the CDR3 is TGTGCCAGCAGCTTAACACAGGGTTTCAATGAGCAGTTCTTC. Its translation is CASSLTQGFNEQFF.

This clonotype was found a few times. The chain uses TRBV12-3 or TRBV12-4 and TRBJ1-1; TRBD1 agrees at 7 bases. V shed 3 bases, J shed 4 bases, and the junction held 5 bases outside the gene matches. The CDR3 sequence is 14 residues long. The CDR3 is CASSFSRGATEAFF. The CDR3 DNA is TGTGCCAGCAGTTTTTCCAGGGGGGCCACTGAAGCTTTCTTT.

As for this clonotype: Just one base apart from a much larger clone, this may be a read error. Here the CDR3 omits its conserved ending phenylalanine or tryptophan, so a read error is the likely source. V usage is TRBV29-1 and J usage is TRBJ2-3; the D call may be TRBD1 or TRBD2 (5 bases each). This CDR3 contains 12 residues. V gave up 4 bases and J gave up 2 bases, with 7 bases separating them. The V gene's germline CDR1 is SQVTM and CDR2 ANQGSEA. The CDR3 bases are TGCAGCGTTGTGGGGGACACAGATACGCAGTATATT. It is translated as CSVVGDTDTQYI.

The rearrangement joins TRBV24-1 to TRBJ2-1; the match to TRBD2 covers 13 bases. The germline V gene encodes CDR1 KGHDR and CDR2 SFDVKD. This CDR3 spans 16 amino acids. Losses at the gene ends were 2 bases for V and 8 bases for J; bases not matched to a gene: 5. The CDR3 reads CATSDSRLAGGHEQFF. In DNA form, the CDR3 reads TGTGCCACCAGTGATTCGAGACTAGCGGGAGGCCATGAGCAGTTCTTC.

V gene TRBV7-2 combines with J gene TRBJ2-7; tentatively, D is TRBD2 (7 bases). The CDR3 totals 14 residues. Trimming stripped 0 bases from V and 3 bases from J, with 9 bases between. The germline V gene encodes CDR1 SGHTA and CDR2 FQGNSA. The DNA of the CDR3 is TGTGCCAGCAGCTTAGCCGGGGGGCACTACGAGCAGTACTTC. Its protein is CASSLAGGHYEQYF.

This clonotype appeared a few times. This chain uses TRBV7-9 with TRBJ2-1; 13 bases fit TRBD2. The J segment lost 7 bases and the V segment lost 8 bases, leaving 2 bases of the junction unmatched. Looked up from germline, CDR1 is SEHNR and CDR2 is FQNEAQ (reference sequence). The CDR3 length is 13 residues. CDR3 amino acids: CASLTSGRNEQFF. DNA of the CDR3: TGTGCCAGCTTGACTAGCGGGAGGAATGAGCAGTTCTTC.

This clonotype has at least ten counts. The rearrangement uses TRBV7-2 and TRBJ2-7, with D unresolved. This CDR3 has 13 residues. V was pared by 5 bases and J by 3 bases, with 11 bases between. The V gene's germline CDR1 is SGHTA and CDR2 FQGNSA. The CDR3 here is CASSPAAHYEQYF. The CDR3 DNA follows: TGTGCCAGCAGCCCCGCCGCCCACTACGAGCAGTACTTC. The whole variable domain, filled in from reference TRBV7-2 and TRBJ2-7, reads GAGVSQSPSNKVTEKGKDVELRCDPISGHTALYWYRQSLGQGLEFLIYFQGNSAPDKSGLPSDRFSAERTGGSVSTLTIQRTQQEDSAVYLCASSPAAHYEQYFGPGTRLTVT.

This clonotype was picked up many times. V gene TRBV28 combines with J gene TRBJ2-3; 11 positions agree with TRBD2. CDR3 length: 15 residues. Trimming at V came to 4 bases and at J to 1 base, leaving 1 base not matched to a gene. Germline CDR1 and CDR2: MDHEN and SYDVKM. Written as DNA, the CDR3 is TGTGCCAGCAGTTCTAGCGGGGGGCGCACAGATACGCAGTATTTT. Amino acid sequence: CASSSSGGRTDTQYF.

There are many counts of this clonotype. This rearrangement joins TRBV6-2 or TRBV6-3 to TRBJ2-1, with a tentative D call TRBD2 (6 bases). With 3 bases removed from V and 0 bases from J, the gap between germline ends came to 24 bases. This CDR3 contains 20 residues. Germline V lookup: CDR1 MNHEY, CDR2 SVGEGT. Written as DNA, the CDR3 is TGTGCCAGCAGTTATTCACCCCCCGGGGTAGCTAGCGACTCCTACAATGAGCAGTTCTTC. Its translation is CASSYSPPGVASDSYNEQFF.

This clonotype has at least ten counts. The chain employs TRBV6-1 and TRBJ2-1; 11 nucleotides align to TRBD2. Germline loops: CDR1 MNHNS, CDR2 SASEGT. This CDR3 has 15 residues. The trim removed 10 bases at V and 6 bases at J, leaving 11 bases unmatched. The CDR3 spells CATEILAGAVNEQFF. CDR3 nucleotide sequence: TGTGCCACCGAAATACTAGCGGGAGCTGTCAATGAGCAGTTCTTC.

This clonotype was detected a few times. The chain is built from TRBV29-1 and TRBJ1-5; 7 bases align to TRBD1. Germline V gene data show CDR1 as SQVTM and CDR2 as ANQGSEA. V shed 3 bases, J shed 6 bases, and the junction held 8 bases outside the gene matches. This CDR3 contains 14 residues. CDR3 protein: CSVDETGSGQPQHF. As DNA, the CDR3 is TGCAGCGTTGATGAGACAGGGAGTGGTCAGCCCCAGCATTTT.

The chain joins TRBV28 to TRBJ1-1, with D uncertain. The CDR3 contains 11 residues. Germline values: CDR1 MDHEN, CDR2 SYDVKM. The V end was cut by 7 bases, the J end by 8 bases, with 11 bases between. The CDR3 nucleotides are TGTGCCAGCATCTCCCTCAGGGAAGCTTTCTTT. Translated, it gives CASISLREAFF.

The CDR3 nucleotides are TGTGCCATCAGAGATCCGGGACGCCGGGGCGACGAGCAGTACTTC. Amino acids: CAIRDPGRRGDEQYF. The V gene is TRBV10-3, the J gene TRBJ2-7; D possibly uses TRBD1 or TRBD2 (5 bases each). Trimming removed 6 bases from V and 5 bases from J, with 20 bases in between. This CDR3 has 15 residues. In germline, CDR1 is ENHRY, CDR2 SYGVKD.

This clonotype has at least ten counts. This chain connects TRBV12-3 or TRBV12-4 to TRBJ2-3; weak D call: TRBD1 (5 bases). The CDR3 is 14 amino acids. Trimming removed 9 bases at V and 0 bases at J, with 13 bases between. The CDR3 DNA reads as TGTGCCAGTCGTAGGGCAGGGAGCACAGATACGCAGTATTTT. Translation gives CASRRAGSTDTQYF.

This clonotype was counted at least ten times. This chain uses TRBV29-1 with TRBJ2-1; 16 bases agree with TRBD2. CDR1 SQVTM and CDR2 ANQGSEA come from the germline V gene. This CDR3 spans 19 amino acids. Trimming removed 1 base from V and 0 bases from J; junction bases left unmatched: 6. CDR3 DNA: TGCAGCGTTGAAGGTCCGGGACTAGCGGGGGGGAGCTCCTACAATGAGCAGTTCTTC. Translated: CSVEGPGLAGGSSYNEQFF.

This clonotype was seen repeatedly, ten times or more. The chain joins TRBV20-1 to TRBJ2-7; a weak D match, TRBD2 (6 bases). CDR3 length equals 14 residues. Per germline, CDR1 DFQATT and CDR2 SNEGSKA (reference sequence). V shed 5 bases and J shed 2 bases, with 16 bases lying between them. CDR3 sequence reads: CSASGGTATYEQYF. CDR3 nucleotides: TGCAGTGCTTCCGGCGGGACGGCAACCTACGAGCAGTACTTC.

This clonotype has more than one count but fewer than ten. V and J are TRBV7-3 and TRBJ2-3; D is unclear. Germline lookup yields CDR1 SGHTA and CDR2 FQGTGA. With 3 bases removed from V and 6 bases from J, the gap between germline ends came to 10 bases. The CDR3 contains 13 residues. CDR3 residues: CASSFSQSDTQYF. The CDR3 DNA sequence: TGTGCCAGCAGCTTCTCCCAGTCGGATACGCAGTATTTT.

The chain uses TRBV7-6 and TRBJ2-1; tentatively, D is TRBD2 (5 bases). The CDR3 extends over 13 amino acids. Trimming cost V 1 base and J 12 bases, with 13 bases left between them. Germline loops: CDR1 SGHVS, CDR2 FNYEAQ. CDR3 sequence reads: CASSLGHTRLQFF. As DNA, the CDR3 is TGTGCCAGCAGCTTAGGGCACACTAGGCTGCAGTTCTTC.

Only a few counts were recorded for this clonotype. The chain recombines TRBV6-2 or TRBV6-3 with TRBJ2-2; D is ambiguous. The germline V gene encodes CDR1 MNHEY and CDR2 SVGEGT. CDR3 length: 17 residues. V lost 2 bases and J 3 bases, leaving 16 bases between the germline ends. For the CDR3, the DNA is TGTGCCAGCAGTTACAGGTTCGGGTACGTGGACACCGGGGAGCTGTTTTTT. This gives the protein CASSYRFGYVDTGELFF.

The chain is built from TRBV10-1 and TRBJ2-7; possible D gene TRBD2, 6 bases. CDR1 and CDR2 (germline): WNHNN, SYGVQD (reference sequence). V was trimmed by 0 bases and J by 5 bases, leaving 17 bases between them. The CDR3 loop spans 16 amino acids. CDR3 amino acids: CASSESVAGTDHEQYF. The CDR3 DNA follows: TGCGCCAGCAGTGAGTCTGTTGCTGGGACTGACCACGAGCAGTACTTC.

This clonotype was observed a handful of times. The chain carries TRBV2 and TRBJ2-1, with D hard to call. V lost 9 bases, J lost 0 bases, and 12 bases lay in between. The germline gives CDR1 SNHLY, CDR2 FYNNEI. The CDR3 covers 14 residues. The CDR3 coding sequence is TGTGCCAGTAGAGCCGACCGCTCCTACAATGAGCAGTTCTTC. This gives the protein CASRADRSYNEQFF.

The chain couples TRBV20-1 to TRBJ2-2; a weak D match, TRBD2 (6 bases). The CDR3 is 14 residues long. With 5 bases removed from V and 0 bases from J, the gap between germline ends came to 10 bases. The germline CDR1 and CDR2 sequences are DFQATT and SNEGSKA (reference sequence). CDR3 protein: CSARRGSNTGELFF. CDR3 nucleotide sequence: TGCAGTGCTCGGCGGGGCTCGAACACCGGGGAGCTGTTTTTT.

In this sample, this clonotype turned up many times. This chain's CDR3 is CATSRGGTTGQETQYF. The CDR3 region has the DNA TGTGCCACCAGCAGAGGAGGGACTACGGGGCAAGAGACCCAGTACTTC. The J gene is TRBJ2-5, the V gene TRBV15; 7 bases fit TRBD2. The J segment lost 2 bases and the V segment lost 1 base, leaving 7 bases of the junction unmatched. From germline, CDR1 is LNHNV and CDR2 YYDKDF (reference sequence). The CDR3 covers 16 residues.

The rearrangement joins TRBV12-3 or TRBV12-4 to TRBJ1-6; perhaps TRBD1 as D (6 bases). CDR3 size: 12 residues. Trimming stripped 4 bases from V and 17 bases from J, with 15 bases between. The CDR3 region is CASSYLWGHFHF. As DNA, the CDR3 is TGTGCCAGCAGTTACTTATGGGGACACTTCCACTTT.

This clonotype came up many times. The junction departs from the called germline gene at one end, perhaps through a read error. This rearrangement joins TRBV12-3 or TRBV12-4 to TRBJ2-2, with a tentative D call TRBD1 (6 bases). The CDR3 runs to 14 residues. The CDR3 bases are TGCGCCAGCAGCTTGGGACAGAACACCGGGGAGCTGTTTTTT. It translates to CASSLGQNTGELFF.